This T cell receptor (beta chain) comes out of a study of blood T cell repertoires in COVID-19. On the study more broadly: Sites in the United States, Italy and Spain provided acute and convalescent COVID-19 samples.

This clone occurred a few times. The V and J ends lost 4 bases and 3 bases, in that order; junction bases with no gene match: 4. The germline CDR1 and CDR2 sequences are LNHDA and SQIVND (reference sequence). The CDR3 runs 15 residues. Those enrolled in Seattle joined during active infection and were followed longitudinally afterward. Using immunoSEQ multiplex PCR, the repertoire was profiled, and TCRdb retains in-frame clones only, with some absent. The sample contains some 120,000 clones, about 88% of which appear only once. This clonotype was sampled from a man aged 55 to 70 with COVID-19, enrolled during active disease. The genes are TRBV19 and TRBJ2-3; TRBD1 matches 10 bases. The sequenced sample consisted of peripheral blood. The CDR3 DNA follows: TGTGCCAGTAGTAGTAGACAGGGGGCAACAGATACGCAGTATTTT. This translates into CASSSRQGATDTQYF.